A single sample is the source of the 12 T cell receptor beta chains below, sequenced in a study of T cell changes during pregnancy in multiple sclerosis. Only in-frame clones appear in the TCRdb table, and some are missing; sequencing was by immunoSEQ multiplex PCR. Of about 110,000 clones in the sample, roughly nine tenths were seen once. Sequencing used peripheral blood, obtained after pregnancy. The source is a female donor with multiple sclerosis, enrolled in a pregnancy study.

A single count supports this clone. This chain connects TRBV5-1 to TRBJ2-3; 7 bases align to TRBD1. Looked up from germline, CDR1 is SGHRS and CDR2 is YFSETQ. V lost 3 bases to trimming and J lost 5 bases; unmatched junction nucleotides: 6. There are 14 residues in the CDR3. The CDR3 DNA reads TGCGCCAGCAGCTCGGACAGGTTGGGAGATACGCAGTATTTT. Encoded protein: CASSSDRLGDTQYF.

The chain joins TRBV7-9 to TRBJ2-3, with D possibly matching TRBD1 (5 bases). The germline CDR1 and CDR2 sequences are SEHNR and FQNEAQ (reference sequence). The V and J ends lost 5 bases and 12 bases respectively, with 12 bases between them. This CDR3 is built from 11 residues. This CDR3 is CASSPTDTQYF. CDR3 DNA sequence: TGTGCCAGCAGCCCCACGGACACTCAGTATTTT. Drawing the rest from reference TRBV7-9 and TRBJ2-3, the complete variable domain is DTGVSQNPRHKITKRGQNVTFRCDPISEHNRLYWYRQTLGQGPEFLTYFQNEAQLEKSRLLSDRFSAERPKGSFSTLEIQRTEQGDSAMYLCASSPTDTQYFGPGTRLTVL.

V and J are TRBV7-9 and TRBJ1-1; 7 positions agree with TRBD1. This CDR3 is built from 16 residues. V lost 4 bases, J lost 3 bases, and 11 bases stayed unmatched. CDR1 and CDR2 (germline): SEHNR, FQNEAQ (reference sequence). The CDR3 coding sequence is TGTGCCAGCAGCTCAAAAGACTCAGGGGGAGACACTGAAGCTTTCTTT. Translation: CASSSKDSGGDTEAFF.

This chain joins TRBV21-1 and TRBJ2-4; the D call TRBD1 from the table was never checked on the DNA. TRBV21-1 is tagged as a pseudogene. The CDR3 extends over 16 amino acids. The CDR3 is CASSKWVRDGKNIQYF. Written as DNA, the CDR3 is TGTGCCAGCAGCAAGTGGGTCAGGGATGGCAAAAACATTCAGTACTTC.

The V and J genes are TRBV5-6 and TRBJ1-2; D not resolved. Trimming left V 3 bases short and J 2 bases short, with 20 bases between. Germline CDR1 reads SGHDT; CDR2 reads YYEEEE. This CDR3 has 17 amino acids. CDR3 protein: CASSSDRRWADNYGYTF. The CDR3 nucleotides read TGTGCCAGCAGCTCCGACCGCCGCTGGGCAGACAACTATGGCTACACCTTC.

This sequence joins TRBV5-5 and TRBJ1-1; D not certain. In germline, CDR1 is SGHKS, CDR2 YYEKEE (reference sequence). V shed 4 bases and J shed 0 bases, with 19 bases lying between them. CDR3 length: 17 amino acids. CDR3 in DNA: TGTGCCAGCAGCCCCCCATTTAAAGGCGGCCTGAACACTGAAGCTTTCTTT. Encoded protein: CASSPPFKGGLNTEAFF. The complete variable domain, with remaining parts taken from reference TRBV5-5 and TRBJ1-1, reads DAGVTQSPTHLIKTRGQQVTLRCSPISGHKSVSWYQQVLGQGPQFIFQYYEKEERGRGNFPDRFSARQFPNYSSELNVNALLLGDSALYLCASSPPFKGGLNTEAFFGQGTRLTVV.

This chain joins TRBV5-4 and TRBJ2-5; the match to TRBD2 covers 15 bases. CDR3 length equals 17 residues. The junction had 5 bases not matched to a gene; V was cut back by 0 bases and J by 5 bases. Germline-derived CDR1 and CDR2 are SGHNT and YYREEE (reference sequence). CDR3 protein: CASSLGTSGGAGETQYF. The CDR3 bases are TGTGCCAGCAGCTTGGGGACTAGCGGGGGGGCCGGTGAGACCCAGTACTTC. Supplemented by reference TRBV5-4 and TRBJ2-5, the full variable domain reads ETGVTQSPTHLIKTRGQQVTLRCSSQSGHNTVSWYQQALGQGPQFIFQYYREEENGRGNFPPRFSGLQFPNYSSELNVNALELDDSALYLCASSLGTSGGAGETQYFGPGTRLLVL.

The chain recombines TRBV19 with TRBJ2-7; TRBD2 matches at 12 bases. The trim removed 6 bases at V and 0 bases at J, leaving 12 bases unmatched. CDR1 and CDR2 from the germline V gene are LNHDA and SQIVND (reference sequence). The CDR3 is made up of 18 amino acids. CDR3: CASSTTKLAGGGSYEQYF. The CDR3, as DNA: TGTGCCAGTAGCACGACCAAACTAGCGGGGGGCGGCTCCTACGAGCAGTACTTC. Based on the CDR3 plus reference TRBV19 and TRBJ2-7, the full variable domain is DGGITQSPKYLFRKEGQNVTLSCEQNLNHDAMYWYRQDPGQGLRLIYYSQIVNDFQKGDIAEGYSVSREKKESFPLTVTSAQKNPTAFYLCASSTTKLAGGGSYEQYFGPGTRLTVT.

This chain connects TRBV6-5 to TRBJ1-5; 8 bases map to TRBD1. J lost 7 bases, V lost 4 bases, and 12 bases had no gene match. The CDR3 is 16 amino acids. Germline V gene lookup returns CDR1 MNHEY and CDR2 SVGAGI. CDR3 sequence (DNA): TGTGCCAGCAGTTCCTCCACGGACAGGGCTTTACAGCCCCAGCATTTT. Amino acids: CASSSSTDRALQPQHF.

CDR3 in amino acids: CASSSRDRGYGYTF. CDR3 nucleotide sequence: TGTGCCAGCAGCTCGCGCGACAGGGGCTATGGCTACACCTTC. This chain connects TRBV4-2 to TRBJ1-2; TRBD1 aligns across 8 bases. The CDR3 spans 14 residues. Germline CDR1 is LGHNA and CDR2 is YNFKEQ. The V segment lost 5 bases and the J segment 4 bases; nucleotides outside the gene matches: 6.

This chain connects TRBV4-2 to TRBJ2-7, with 9 bases aligning to TRBD1. This CDR3 region has 14 residues. The junction had 1 base not matched to a gene; V was cut back by 1 base and J by 3 bases. CDR1 LGHNA and CDR2 YNFKEQ come from the germline V gene. CDR3 residues: CASSQGGQGYEQYF. The CDR3 coding sequence is TGTGCCAGCAGCCAAGGGGGACAGGGCTACGAGCAGTACTTC.

The chain combines TRBV2 with TRBJ2-3, with D unresolved. Per germline, CDR1 SNHLY and CDR2 FYNNEI. Trimming shortened V by 6 bases and J by 0 bases, and 7 bases separated the two germline ends. The CDR3 is 13 residues long. CDR3 amino acids: CASRAASTDTQYF. The CDR3 nucleotides are TGTGCCAGCAGGGCCGCCAGCACAGATACGCAGTATTTT.